The source of this T cell receptor beta chain is a study of T-cell reconstitution after alpha-beta-depleted transplantation in children (dated by TCRdb to the mid-2010s). Regarding the complete study: Using TCR repertoire profiling, the study quantitatively followed how T-cell immune reconstitution unfolded in children after TCRalphabeta/CD19-depleted allogeneic hematopoietic cell transplantation.

The sample's treatment or condition label, decoded: allogeneic hematopoietic cell transplantation with graft depleted of TCRalphabeta T cells and CD19 B cells. The transplant recipients were children given TCRalphabeta/CD19-depleted allogeneic hematopoietic cell grafts. This clonotype has a handful of counts. There is no known antigen for this receptor. The record has no base qualities; no much larger clone is one base away. The paper as a whole reports these results and caveats: Apparently early alphabetaT-cell count recovery about two months after transplant reportedly relied on only several hundred rapidly expanded clones derived from non-depleted graft cells. Hyperexpanded clone frequencies declined over subsequent months; after one year, T-cell counts and TCRbeta diversity were mostly attributed to newly produced T cells. The high TCRbeta diversity at day 60 in some patients was ascribed to recipient T cells and intrathymic progenitors that had survived conditioning.

The germline V gene specifies KGHSH as CDR1 and LQKENI as CDR2. The CDR3, from cysteine to phenylalanine, totals 16 residues. The only DNA kept is the CDR3, 48 bases in frame from the first base. V trim: 3 bases; J trim: 4 bases; unmatched bases: 3. Libraries were made using PCR. The instrument was an Illumina HiSeq 2500. To normalize quantification of the TCRbeta repertoire, the TCR libraries were built with molecular barcoding that relied on unique molecular identifiers. The public reads were reanalyzed by TCRdb: fastp trimming at Q25, MiXCR alignment, in-frame beta chains only. Under each unique CDR3 protein, matching rows form one entry showing the most common genes and DNA. This sample is represented by around 450,000 distinct CDR3 sequences; about 17% of them were singletons. The top ten constitute roughly 29% of the sample.

This chain joins TRBV18 to TRBJ2-1; TRBD2 agrees with 13 junctional bases. This receptor was obtained from a boy less than two years old who had a stem cell transplant for Wiskott-Aldrich syndrome, so the T cells may come from the graft donor. The sequenced sample was PBMCs, mostly from graft donor cells, obtained 360 days after TCRalphabeta/CD19-depleted stem cell transplant. The CDR3 amino acid sequence is: CASSPKGLAGYNEQFF. The sequence in DNA is TGTGCCAGCTCACCGAAGGGACTAGCGGGGTACAATGAGCAGTTCTTC.